What follows describes a single T cell receptor gamma chain. Taking its sample share into account, this clone is medium-sized (0.01 to 0.1%). Its antigen specificity is not known. The record has no base qualities; no much larger clone is one base away. At the DNA level, this CDR3 is encoded by other sequences in the same sample as well. Vgamma9/Vdelta2+ and Vdelta2-negative gammadelta T cell populations were flow-sorted from peripheral blood mononuclear cells for bulk TCR repertoire analysis. The junction shows trimming of 3 bases on V and 8 bases on J, and the gene matches do not reach 6 bases of it. The CDR3 spans 13 residues, from the cysteine through the phenylalanine. Only the CDR3 DNA stays, 39 bases, in frame from base 1. CDR1 and CDR2 (VENAVY, YDSYNSRV) derive from the germline V gene. The sample comes from a study of γδ T cells in repeated Plasmodium falciparum infection listed by TCRdb under 2021. Regarding the study in general: The natural-infection arm enrolled Malian children exposed to intense seasonal malaria transmission and compared the Malian children with Australian children matched for age and gender. Four controlled human malaria infections were administered to five malaria-naive U.S. adults over roughly 610 days by bites from P. falciparum NF54-infected Anopheles stephensi mosquitoes. Samples from controlled-infection subjects were taken at baseline, right before selected infections, and 21 days after each infection. Malian gammadelta TCR repertoires were analysed cross-sectionally during no-transmission periods and were analysed longitudinally across acute febrile malaria episodes. In the study, the shaping of the human gammadelta T cell repertoire by repeated Plasmodium falciparum infection was examined using natural infection in Mali and controlled human malaria infection.

The library was prepared using multiplex PCR. TCRdb shows the sequencer as Illumina MiSeq. Each sorted gammadelta T cell sample was sequenced for both the TCR gamma (TRG) and TCR delta (TRD) chains. As for how the authors treated the data: Repertoire analyses included clonotype tree plots, accumulated frequency of the top 20 clonotypes, diversity index (DI) and D75 metrics. Clones were re-identified by TCRdb from the public reads with CATT, and rows with the same DNA were merged. What appears here as the V and J calls and clone size reflects TCRdb's work, not the paper's. The sample records 13,000 to 15,000 gamma-chain clones, about 1.5% of which are singletons. The ten largest make up about 29% of the sample. Study-level results and caveats: A highly stable polyclonal repertoire over time and infection, with many inter-individual overlapping TCRgamma sequences, was shown by Vgamma9/Vdelta2+ TCR repertoires. The Malian cohort came from a small rural village of predominantly one ethnic group, limiting generalizability. Repeated controlled infections appeared to drive waves of new clonotype selection in Vdelta2-negative, largely Vdelta1+, gammadelta TCR repertoires. Analysis of inter-individual variability in gammadelta T cell responses was limited by the small size of the controlled-infection cohort. Vdelta2-negative gammadelta TCR repertoires from Malian children appeared more clonally expanded, less diverse and less shared than those of Australian children.

This TCR derives from a pool of human donors (malaria-infected and uninfected, not separated). The V and J genes are TRGV8 and TRGJP2. Sequencing was performed on gamma-delta T cells from blood. CDR3 sequence: CATWDLRDWIKTF. The DNA sequence is given as TGTGCCACCTGGGATTTAAGAGATTGGATCAAGACGTTT.